This TCR beta chain derives from a study of T cells expressing NK-cell markers. Study context: It was from sorted CD3+CD56+NKG2C+, CD3+CD56+NKG2C- and CD3+CD56-NKG2C+ T cells that TCR beta repertoires came.

Remarks on this clonotype: Its antigen is not identified.

There are 12 residues in the CDR3. Per germline, CDR1 GTSNPN and CDR2 SVGIG (reference sequence). Study outcomes and limitations: In a handful of donors, dominant clonotypes made up about 25-60.1% of CD3+CD56-NKG2C+ cells. Six donors carried dominant NKG2C+ clonotypes that made up roughly 1.0-7.5% of their CD8+ T cells.

5'RACE template switching with UMIs generated TCR beta cDNA. TCRdb re-called the 5' RACE reads and catalogs CDR3 proteins one per entry, DNA excluded. The sample table includes more than 250,000 distinct CDR3 sequences. V usage is TRBV30 and J usage is TRBJ1-1. Sequenced material: blood T cells: a sorted CD56 or NKG2C T cell subset, CD4+ or CD8+ T cells, or bulk PBMC T cells (not recorded which). This receptor was obtained from a man aged 18 to 29 in good health. The CDR3 sequence: CAWRRDSGEAFF.